This is a list of T cell receptor beta chains from one sample in a study of T cell responses to AZD1222 COVID-19 vaccine. Clones were read by immunoSEQ multiplex PCR, and TCRdb kept only the in-frame ones, dropping some. The table records 120,000 to 150,000 clones, roughly 86% of them present only once. The input for sequencing was peripheral blood, taken 28 days after the second dose of the MenACWY control vaccine. Source of these receptors: an adult who received the MenACWY meningococcal vaccine as a control. The conserved cysteine and the conserved F or W are not part of the CDR3 here. The order of the fields is V gene, CDR3 protein.

>TRBV9
ASSTERTNEKLF
>TRBV6-6
ASRSGTGGNVYEQY
>TRBV7-2
ASSGASGGSYNSPLH
>TRBV5-5
ASSLTVGLGKETQY
>TRBV30
AWSATRALEQY
>TRBV11-2
ASSLGITGGYSNQPQH
>TRBV5-1
ASSFLGAGTGTYEQY
>TRBV27
ASSLLYTGVDQPQH
>TRBV15
ATSRDTDTTTGYT
>TRBV6-5
ASSRTGGDNEKLF
>TRBV5-1
ASSLGPWARDTPYEQY
>TRBV5-1
ASSLAEARVLRDTQY
>TRBV15
ATSGGNSGNTIY
>TRBV9
ASTPGGADYGYT
>TRBV15
ATSRATTIYGYT
>TRBV7-9
ASSYRGTEAF
>TRBV19
ASSIGLAGANEQF
>TRBV5-5
ASSLVSASYEQY
>TRBV2
ASRMLSSYNSPLH
>TRBV3-1/TRBV3-2
ASSRSRVGEQY
>TRBV6-5
ASSYSRRTGQETQY
>TRBV19
ASSITGRANTEAF
>TRBV7-8
ASSLRLEAYEQY
>TRBV5-1
ASSLRTRQGAEAF
>TRBV7-3
ASSSQFGVGYNEQF
>TRBV28
ATFPGGATSGNTIY
>TRBV5-4
ASSYRGRETQY
>TRBV12-3/TRBV12-4
ASTTDRFTEAF